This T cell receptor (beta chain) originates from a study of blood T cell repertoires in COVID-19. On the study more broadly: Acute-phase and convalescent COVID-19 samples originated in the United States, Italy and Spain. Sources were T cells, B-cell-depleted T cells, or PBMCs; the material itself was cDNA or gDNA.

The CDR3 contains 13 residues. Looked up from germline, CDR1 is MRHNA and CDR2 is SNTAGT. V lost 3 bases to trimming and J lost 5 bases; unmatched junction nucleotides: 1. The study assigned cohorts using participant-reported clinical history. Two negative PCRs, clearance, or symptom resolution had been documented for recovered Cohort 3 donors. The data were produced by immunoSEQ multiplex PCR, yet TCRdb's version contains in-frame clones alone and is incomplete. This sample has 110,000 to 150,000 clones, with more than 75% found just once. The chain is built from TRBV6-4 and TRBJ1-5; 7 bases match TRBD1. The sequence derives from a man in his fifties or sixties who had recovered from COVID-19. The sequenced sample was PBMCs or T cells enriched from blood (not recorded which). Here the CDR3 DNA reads TGTGCCAGCAGTGAGGGGACAGATCAGCCCCAGCATTTT. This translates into CASSEGTDQPQHF.